The text below deals with one T cell receptor (beta chain). Each donor supplied approximately 10 milliliters of peripheral blood. The source of the sample is a study of blood T cells in healthy people across ages. Using a J-beta primer mix together with a sample-barcoded 5' primer, a second PCR was run for 7 to 11 cycles. Through a template-switch adaptor with 12 random nucleotides, each cDNA molecule received a tag. TCRdb reprocessed the 5' RACE reads with MiXCR, giving one entry per CDR3 protein. Of about 670,000 distinct CDR3 sequences in the sample, less than 45% were seen once. With 3 bases removed from V and 7 bases from J, the gap between germline ends came to 19 bases. The CDR3 extends over 16 amino acids. Germline V gene data show CDR1 as SGHTA and CDR2 as FQGTGA.

The chain couples TRBV7-3 to TRBJ2-1; tentatively, D is TRBD2 (5 bases). The sequenced sample consisted of blood. The source is a man older than 75 in good health. The CDR3 DNA is TGTGCCAGCAGCTTGGGTAGCGTTAGCTCGGGTAATGAGCAGTTCTTC. Protein sequence: CASSLGSVSSGNEQFF.